This entry describes one T cell receptor beta chain. What it binds is unknown. The method was immunoSEQ multiplex PCR; TCRdb's version includes in-frame clones alone and lacks a portion of them. This sample has 20,000 to 30,000 clones, with approximately 94% found just once. The entry originates in a study of chemoradiotherapy in HPV16-positive cancers. Germline values: CDR1 MDHEN, CDR2 SYDVKM. V lost 4 bases and J 5 bases, leaving 18 bases between the germline ends. The CDR3 covers 15 residues. The study, taken as a whole, reports: Functional assays defining HPV-specific T cells used only a couple of HPV16-positive patients.

The rearrangement uses TRBV28 and TRBJ2-7; D is unclear. Sample acquisition took place from a patient who underwent chemoradiotherapy. This TCR derives from a human donor with HPV-associated anogenital cancer. CDR3 DNA: TGTGCCAGCAGTTCCCCCTCGACATTAATCCACGAGCAGTACTTC. Translation: CASSSPSTLIHEQYF.